The rows below give T cell receptor beta chains drawn from one sample of a study of CD8+ T cells in alopecia areata. The repertoire was sequenced with immunoSEQ multiplex PCR; TCRdb's copy has only in-frame clones and lacks some. The sample contains about 120,000 clones, 50% to 55% of which appear only once. The starting material was CD4+ T cells sorted from blood, obtained at week 4, from a patient treated with tofacitinib. These receptors originate from a human donor with alopecia areata. Each CDR3 is given with its conserved first and last residue. A D gene is named only where the DNA matches it firmly. Some rows mark clone size as missing; the rest say once, few, many or name a class of expanded clone.

v_call: TRBV29-1
d_call: .
j_call: TRBJ2-7
clone_size: few
cdr3_nt: TGCAGCGTTGGCGGGACAGTGACCTACGAGCAGTACTTC
cdr3_aa: CSVGGTVTYEQYF

v_call: TRBV6-5
d_call: .
j_call: TRBJ2-4
clone_size: .
cdr3_nt: TGTGCCAGCAGTTACTCGATAGGAGCCAAAAACATTCAGTACTTC
cdr3_aa: CASSYSIGAKNIQYF

v_call: TRBV9
d_call: .
j_call: TRBJ2-1
clone_size: .
cdr3_nt: TGTGCCAGCAGCGTAGGACTGGCCTACAATGAGCAGTTCTTC
cdr3_aa: CASSVGLAYNEQFF

v_call: TRBV6-1
d_call: .
j_call: TRBJ1-2
clone_size: .
cdr3_nt: TGTGCCAGCAGTGGAAGGACACGGCCGGACTATGGCTACACCTTC
cdr3_aa: CASSGRTRPDYGYTF

v_call: TRBV6-5
d_call: .
j_call: TRBJ1-2
clone_size: few
cdr3_nt: TGTGCCAGCAGCCCCAGGCGGCCGCTGGTCTATGGCTACACCTTC
cdr3_aa: CASSPRRPLVYGYTF

v_call: TRBV7-9
d_call: .
j_call: TRBJ1-1
clone_size: .
cdr3_nt: TGTGCCAGCAGTCCGACAGCGAACACTGAAGCTTTCTTT
cdr3_aa: CASSPTANTEAFF

v_call: TRBV30
d_call: .
j_call: TRBJ2-6
clone_size: .
cdr3_nt: TGTGCCTGGAGTGTAGGTGGGGCCAACGTCCTGACTTTC
cdr3_aa: CAWSVGGANVLTF

v_call: TRBV12-5
d_call: TRBD1
j_call: TRBJ2-1
clone_size: .
cdr3_nt: TGTGCTAGTGCCCTGGACAGGTCGGACAATGAGCAGTTCTTC
cdr3_aa: CASALDRSDNEQFF

v_call: TRBV29-1
d_call: .
j_call: TRBJ1-2
clone_size: few
cdr3_nt: TGCAGCGTTAATGGTCGACCGGGTAGTGGCTACACCTTC
cdr3_aa: CSVNGRPGSGYTF

v_call: TRBV27
d_call: .
j_call: TRBJ1-2
clone_size: .
cdr3_nt: TGTGCCAGCAGCTTAGCCGGATATGGCTACACCTTC
cdr3_aa: CASSLAGYGYTF

v_call: TRBV10-3
d_call: .
j_call: TRBJ1-5
clone_size: .
cdr3_nt: TGTGCCATCAGTGAGTCGACAGGTCGTCAGCCCCAGCATTTT
cdr3_aa: CAISESTGRQPQHF

v_call: TRBV6-9
d_call: .
j_call: TRBJ1-2
clone_size: .
cdr3_nt: TGTGCCAGCAGAAAACAGGAGGCTAACTATGGCTACACCTTC
cdr3_aa: CASRKQEANYGYTF

v_call: TRBV6-1
d_call: .
j_call: TRBJ1-1
clone_size: few
cdr3_nt: TGTGCCAGCAGTGAAGCGTGGGGGAACACTGAAGCTTTCTTT
cdr3_aa: CASSEAWGNTEAFF

v_call: TRBV5-1
d_call: TRBD1
j_call: TRBJ1-1
clone_size: .
cdr3_nt: TGCGCCAGCAGCTTGACAGGGGACACTGAAGCTTTCTTT
cdr3_aa: CASSLTGDTEAFF